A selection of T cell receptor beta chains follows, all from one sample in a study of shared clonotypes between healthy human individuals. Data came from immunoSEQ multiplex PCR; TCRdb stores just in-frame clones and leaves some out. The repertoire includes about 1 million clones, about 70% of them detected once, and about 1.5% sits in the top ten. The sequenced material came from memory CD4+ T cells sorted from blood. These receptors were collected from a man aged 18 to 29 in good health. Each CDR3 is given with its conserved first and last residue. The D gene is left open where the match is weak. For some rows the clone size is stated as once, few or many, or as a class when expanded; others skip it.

TGTGCCAGCAGCGTAGCGGCGCTAGCTAACTATGGCTACACCTTC,CASSVAALANYGYTF,.,TRBV9,.,TRBJ1-2
TGTGCCAGCAGATGGACAGGGAACACCGGGGAGCTGTTTTTT,CASRWTGNTGELFF,TRBD1,TRBV28,.,TRBJ2-2
TGCGCCAGCAGCACCTCGGGACAGGGCCTATATGGCTACACCTTC,CASSTSGQGLYGYTF,TRBD1,TRBV5-1,.,TRBJ1-2
TGTGCCAGCAGCCCCACAAGCGGGAGGACAGATACGCAGTATTTT,CASSPTSGRTDTQYF,TRBD2,TRBV7-8,.,TRBJ2-3
TGTGCCAGCAGCTTCCGGACGGGATCTGGAAACACCATATATTTT,CASSFRTGSGNTIYF,.,TRBV9,.,TRBJ1-3
TGTGCCAGCAGCGTAGGGGCGGGGCAGATAGATACGCAGTATTTT,CASSVGAGQIDTQYF,.,TRBV9,few,TRBJ2-3
TGTGCCAGCAGTGAAAGAGGGACGGCTGAAGCTTTCTTT,CASSERGTAEAFF,.,TRBV6-1,.,TRBJ1-1
TGTGCCAGTAGTAATGGTTGGGCTAGCGGGAGCCTCGGGGCCAACGTCCTGACTTTC,CASSNGWASGSLGANVLTF,TRBD2,TRBV19,.,TRBJ2-6
TGTGCCAGCACCCCGGACAGGGAGAAGCAGTACTTC,CASTPDREKQYF,TRBD1,TRBV7-2,.,TRBJ2-7
TGTGCCAGCAGCACCCGACTAGCGCTGTACAATGAGCAGTTCTTC,CASSTRLALYNEQFF,TRBD2,TRBV9,.,TRBJ2-1
TGTGCCAGCAGCACAAACTCGGAGACCCAGTACTTC,CASSTNSETQYF,.,TRBV7-9,.,TRBJ2-5
TGCGCCAGCAGCAGGGGGACAGGGGATAGGTTCGACGAGCAGTACTTC,CASSRGTGDRFDEQYF,TRBD1,TRBV5-1,few,TRBJ2-7
TGCGCCAGCAGCCCCACGACTAGCGGGGGTAAGAATGAGCAGTTCTTC,CASSPTTSGGKNEQFF,TRBD2,TRBV5-1,.,TRBJ2-1
TGTGCCTGGAGTGTTGCCTCTGGAAACACCATATATTTT,CAWSVASGNTIYF,.,TRBV30,.,TRBJ1-3
TGTGCCAGCAGCTTCGGAGTTGCGAACACCGGGGAGCTGTTTTTT,CASSFGVANTGELFF,.,TRBV7-9,.,TRBJ2-2
TGCGCCAGCAGCGCAGGGGTTCGGGGAGAGACCCAGTACTTC,CASSAGVRGETQYF,.,TRBV4-3,.,TRBJ2-5
TGTGCCAGCAGTGCCCGGACACTCTATGGCTACACCTTC,CASSARTLYGYTF,.,TRBV28,.,TRBJ1-2
TGTGCCAGCTCACCGATAAAGTGGGGGCCTCTGGGCTACACCTTC,CASSPIKWGPLGYTF,.,TRBV18,few,TRBJ1-2
TGCAGCGTCTTGTACTCCTATAATTCACCCCTCCACTTT,CSVLYSYNSPLHF,.,TRBV29-1,.,TRBJ1-6
TGTGCCAGCAGTGAGGGGGGCGCAGATACGCAGTATTTT,CASSEGGADTQYF,.,TRBV6-1,.,TRBJ2-3
TGCGCCAGCAGTCAGGGACGGGGAGTGGGCTACACCTTC,CASSQGRGVGYTF,.,TRBV23-1,few,TRBJ1-2
TGTGCCAGCAGCTTGATAATAGCGGGAGGTTCCTACGAGCAGTACTTC,CASSLIIAGGSYEQYF,TRBD2,TRBV5-4,.,TRBJ2-7
TGTGCCAGCAGCCCGGGGTCGTATACGCAGTATTTT,CASSPGSYTQYF,.,TRBV9,.,TRBJ2-3
TGTGCCAGCTCCCCTCAGGGGCGGAACACTGAAGCTTTCTTT,CASSPQGRNTEAFF,.,TRBV18,.,TRBJ1-1
TGTGCCAGCAGCGCGACCCTAGGGACCGGGGAGCTGTTTTTT,CASSATLGTGELFF,.,TRBV5-6,once,TRBJ2-2
TGTGCCAGCAGCTTAAGACAGGGGAATGAAAAACTGTTTTTT,CASSLRQGNEKLFF,TRBD1,TRBV7-9,.,TRBJ1-4
TGTGCCAGCTCTAGGTCTAGCGGGACCTCCTACGAGCAGTACTTC,CASSRSSGTSYEQYF,TRBD2,TRBV18,.,TRBJ2-7
TGTGCTAGTGGTTCCCAGAGAGTCGGACAGGGGGGGACCGGGGAGCTGTTTTTT,CASGSQRVGQGGTGELFF,TRBD1,TRBV12-5,many,TRBJ2-2
TGTGCCAGCAGCTTAGGGGCTAGCGGAGGGTACAAGGAGACCCAGTACTTC,CASSLGASGGYKETQYF,TRBD2,TRBV7-9,.,TRBJ2-5
TGTGCCAGCAGCGTATCCCCACGAGCGGGGAACCAAGAGACCCAGTACTTC,CASSVSPRAGNQETQYF,TRBD2,TRBV9,.,TRBJ2-5
TGTGCCAGCAGCCCCTACCCGAACACAGATACGCAGTATTTT,CASSPYPNTDTQYF,.,TRBV6-1,.,TRBJ2-3
TGCGCCAGCAGCCCCTCGACGGGCATCAATGAGCAGTTCTTC,CASSPSTGINEQFF,.,TRBV4-1,once,TRBJ2-1
TGTGCCAGCAGCTCCAAGTCGGGACACCGGGAGAAAAATGAGCAGTTCTTC,CASSSKSGHREKNEQFF,.,TRBV7-9,.,TRBJ2-1
TGTGCCACCAGCAGATCCCCCCCAGACAGGGCCGAGCCCCAGCATTTT,CATSRSPPDRAEPQHF,TRBD1,TRBV15,.,TRBJ1-5
TGTGCCAGCAGTCCGGGACTAGCGGGCACCGGGGAGCTGTTTTTT,CASSPGLAGTGELFF,TRBD2,TRBV28,.,TRBJ2-2
TGTGCCAGCAGTGAAGCCACTTACGAGCAGTACTTC,CASSEATYEQYF,.,TRBV2,few,TRBJ2-7
TGTGCCAGCAGCTTTTCCCTTATGTCGGGACAGGGGAAACACGAGCAGTACTTC,CASSFSLMSGQGKHEQYF,TRBD1,TRBV5-4,.,TRBJ2-7
TGTGCCAGCAGCTTAGAGAAGGCGGGTGTCTATGGCTACACCTTC,CASSLEKAGVYGYTF,.,TRBV7-9,once,TRBJ1-2
TGTGCCAGCTCACCTCGCGGAGGCAGGGCCAATCAGCCCCAGCATTTT,CASSPRGGRANQPQHF,.,TRBV18,.,TRBJ1-5
TGTGCCAGCTCACCTTCCCAAGAGACCCAGTACTTC,CASSPSQETQYF,.,TRBV18,.,TRBJ2-5
TGTGCCTGGACCGGACTAGATTTGACCGGGGAGCTGTTTTTT,CAWTGLDLTGELFF,TRBD2,TRBV30,few,TRBJ2-2
TGTGCCTGGAGTGCCGGGACAGCGAACACTGAAGCTTTCTTT,CAWSAGTANTEAFF,TRBD1,TRBV30,few,TRBJ1-1
TGTGCCAGCCACCAAACTGGGGGGCCCAGCAATCAGCCCCAGCATTTT,CASHQTGGPSNQPQHF,.,TRBV19,.,TRBJ1-5
TGTGCCAGCAGCCCTGGACAGGGGGTAGCAGATACGCAGTATTTT,CASSPGQGVADTQYF,TRBD1,TRBV7-9,.,TRBJ2-3
TGTGCCAGCGGCGAGGACAGGGGTTCAGATACGCAGTATTTT,CASGEDRGSDTQYF,TRBD1,TRBV6-5,.,TRBJ2-3
TGCGCCAGCAGCTTGGTGGGGCGATGGGACACTGAAGCTTTCTTT,CASSLVGRWDTEAFF,.,TRBV5-1,.,TRBJ1-1
TGTGCCAGCAGTGATTTGGCTAGCGGGAGTGGCATTCAGTACTTC,CASSDLASGSGIQYF,TRBD2,TRBV2,few,TRBJ2-4
TGTGCCAGCACTCCCCGAGGGACAGTCCTTTCCTACAATGAGCAGTTCTTC,CASTPRGTVLSYNEQFF,TRBD1,TRBV27,.,TRBJ2-1
TGTGCCAGCAGTTACGACTCGAATCCTTCCTACGAGCAGTACTTC,CASSYDSNPSYEQYF,.,TRBV6-5,.,TRBJ2-7
TGTGCCAGCAGCTACCCGGCGGGGACCTACGAGCAGTACTTC,CASSYPAGTYEQYF,.,TRBV28,.,TRBJ2-7